One T cell receptor (gamma chain) is described in this entry. As yet, its antigen is unknown. The DNA is omitted, as the CDR3 cannot be located on it reliably, and the CDR3 follows TCRdb's listing. TCRdb ran CATT on the multiplex PCR reads. The data contain around 600 gamma-chain clones, 29% of them singletons. The sample comes from a study of gamma delta lymphoproliferative disorders and STAT genes. At the level of the study: Gamma-chain libraries were built from at least 50 ng of genomic DNA with the LymphoTrack Dx TCRG Assay. For the delta chain, EuroClonality-NGS standard procedure was applied.

Study-wide findings and caveats: Leukemic cells skewed toward terminal effectors, unlike likely varied control T cells. Most major patient clonotypes were shared with at least one healthy donor.

With termini counted, the CDR3 has 16 amino acids. The receptor sequences were amplified from genomic DNA of peripheral blood mononuclear cells. The V gene corresponds to TRGV10; no J gene was called. TRGV10 falls under the ORF class, with uncertain function. The specimen sequenced was blood. The receptor comes from a human donor in good health. CDR3 loop: CTTVLRGITGGWFKIF.